The rows below give T cell receptor beta chains drawn from one sample of a study of T-cell memory formation after mild COVID-19. TCRdb reanalysed the 5' RACE reads using MiXCR and keeps one entry per CDR3 protein. The data contain approximately 100,000 distinct CDR3 sequences, 17% of them singletons. Sequences were obtained from PBMCs or a T cell subset sorted from them (not recorded which). These receptors originate from an adult woman who had mild COVID-19 (a few samples of this study predate the infection). Cell type and time point are not known. Each CDR3 is given with its conserved first and last residue. Each record gives: CDR3 length, clone size, V gene, J gene, D gene, CDR3 protein, CDR3 DNA. A D gene is named only where the DNA matches it firmly. Size values are once, few and many counts, or a class for expanded clones, and some rows have none.

13	few	TRBV6-5	TRBJ1-1	.	CASRPSGVTEAFF	TGTGCCAGCAGACCGTCGGGGGTAACTGAAGCTTTCTTT
14	few	TRBV7-9	TRBJ2-7	.	CASSYRASSYEQYF	TGTGCCAGCAGCTACCGGGCCAGCTCCTACGAGCAGTACTTC
13	few	TRBV27	TRBJ1-1	.	CASSFGGGTEAFF	TGTGCCAGCAGTTTCGGGGGAGGCACTGAAGCTTTCTTT
15	.	TRBV7-9	TRBJ1-1	.	CASSLEGGRNTEAFF	TGTGCCAGCAGCTTAGAGGGGGGTCGGAACACTGAAGCTTTCTTT
15	.	TRBV12-3/TRBV12-4	TRBJ2-3	TRBD2	CASSALAGRPDTQYF	TGTGCCAGCAGCGCACTAGCGGGTAGGCCAGATACGCAGTATTTT
14	.	TRBV12-3/TRBV12-4	TRBJ1-3	.	CASSPGVGGNTIYF	TGTGCCAGCAGTCCCGGGGTGGGTGGAAACACCATATATTTT
14	.	TRBV7-9	TRBJ1-2	TRBD1	CASSLTGRNYGYTF	TGTGCCAGCAGCTTGACAGGGAGGAACTATGGCTACACCTTC
14	few	TRBV18	TRBJ2-7	.	CASSPGDKSYEQYF	TGTGCCAGCTCACCAGGGGACAAGTCCTACGAGCAGTACTTC
15	.	TRBV27	TRBJ2-7	.	CASSSGLGGRYEQYF	TGTGCCAGCAGCTCCGGATTAGGGGGTCGGTACGAGCAGTACTTC
19	few	TRBV9	TRBJ2-1	TRBD2	CASSVALLAGGPDYNEQFF	TGTGCCAGCAGCGTAGCTCTCCTAGCGGGGGGGCCGGACTACAATGAGCAGTTCTTC
14	few	TRBV5-1	TRBJ2-3	.	CASSPLDETDTQYF	TGCGCCAGCAGCCCTCTGGACGAGACAGATACGCAGTATTTT
20	once	TRBV24-1	TRBJ2-1	TRBD1	CATSAVYRGQGPRPYNEQFF	TGTGCCACCAGTGCCGTTTACCGGGGACAGGGGCCCCGCCCCTACAATGAGCAGTTCTTC
14	.	TRBV6-5	TRBJ1-1	.	CASSQPGPGTEAFF	TGTGCCAGCAGTCAGCCGGGTCCTGGTACTGAAGCTTTCTTT
14	few	TRBV7-9	TRBJ2-4	.	CASSLEGQKNIQYF	TGTGCCAGCAGCTTAGAGGGACAAAAAAACATTCAGTACTTC
15	few	TRBV29-1	TRBJ1-3	TRBD1	CSVEGGGTEGNTIYF	TGCAGCGTTGAAGGTGGAGGGACAGAAGGAAACACCATATATTTT
15	.	TRBV19	TRBJ2-7	TRBD1	CASSIGQGVSYEQYF	TGTGCCAGTAGTATAGGACAGGGCGTCTCCTACGAGCAGTACTTC
18	few	TRBV6-1	TRBJ2-7	TRBD2	CASSEAETSGRWTYEQYF	TGTGCCAGCAGTGAAGCGGAAACTAGCGGGAGGTGGACCTACGAGCAGTACTTC
17	once	TRBV18	TRBJ2-5	.	CASSPLGQPTQQETQYF	TGTGCCAGCTCACCGCTCGGACAGCCGACCCAACAAGAGACCCAGTACTTC
14	few	TRBV5-1	TRBJ1-6	TRBD1	CASSLGQGASPLHF	TGCGCCAGCAGCTTGGGTCAGGGGGCTTCACCCCTCCACTTT
13	.	TRBV7-3	TRBJ1-1	.	CASSWTQNTEAFF	TGTGCCAGCAGCTGGACACAGAACACTGAAGCTTTCTTT
15	.	TRBV12-3/TRBV12-4	TRBJ1-5	.	CASSPDGGWVQPQHF	TGTGCCAGCAGCCCGGACGGGGGATGGGTCCAGCCCCAGCATTTT
15	.	TRBV12-3/TRBV12-4	TRBJ2-1	TRBD2	CASSLLGGDSHEQFF	TGTGCCAGCAGTTTACTCGGGGGGGACTCACATGAGCAGTTCTTC
20	.	TRBV19	TRBJ1-1	TRBD1	CASSISTLLPGTGVTTEAFF	TGTGCCAGTAGTATATCCACGCTTTTACCCGGGACAGGGGTTACCACTGAAGCTTTCTTT
12	many	TRBV6-5	TRBJ2-1	.	CASSFRDNEQFF	TGTGCCAGCAGTTTCCGGGACAATGAGCAGTTCTTC
18	many	TRBV12-3/TRBV12-4	TRBJ2-3	.	CASSPPTSLGTSTDTQYF	TGTGCCAGCAGTCCCCCGACTAGTCTCGGGACTAGCACAGATACGCAGTATTTT
14	.	TRBV24-1	TRBJ1-2	TRBD1	CATSDPRGRFGYTF	TGTGCCACCAGTGACCCCAGGGGGCGATTTGGCTACACCTTC
14	.	TRBV7-9	TRBJ1-2	.	CASSLGQETRSYTF	TGTGCCAGCAGCTTAGGACAGGAGACCCGGTCGTACACCTTC
17	few	TRBV4-3	TRBJ1-3	TRBD1	CASSQGTGPNSGNTIYF	TGCGCCAGCAGCCAAGGGACAGGCCCTAACTCTGGAAACACCATATATTTT
17	.	TRBV4-2	TRBJ2-7	.	CASSQNPGTGSSYEQYF	TGTGCCAGCAGCCAAAACCCCGGGACGGGAAGCTCCTACGAGCAGTACTTC
14	few	TRBV6-1	TRBJ1-1	TRBD1	CASSEGTDSAEAFF	TGTGCCAGCAGTGAGGGGACAGACTCGGCTGAAGCTTTCTTT
18	.	TRBV27	TRBJ1-1	.	CASSLTQGSLILNTEAFF	TGTGCCAGCAGTTTAACCCAGGGGTCCTTGATCCTGAACACTGAAGCTTTCTTT
18	few	TRBV7-6	TRBJ1-5	.	CASSSPTGIQAENQPQHF	TGTGCCAGCAGCTCCCCCACGGGGATACAGGCGGAAAATCAGCCCCAGCATTTT
17	few	TRBV3-1	TRBJ2-1	.	CASSQEAGAGSYNEQFF	TGTGCCAGCAGCCAAGAGGCAGGGGCGGGCTCCTACAATGAGCAGTTCTTC
13	few	TRBV7-6	TRBJ2-5	TRBD2	CASRPGLQETQYF	TGTGCCAGCAGGCCGGGACTACAAGAGACCCAGTACTTC
12	.	TRBV12-3/TRBV12-4	TRBJ2-7	TRBD1	CASSFGQDEQYF	TGTGCCAGCAGTTTCGGACAGGACGAGCAGTACTTC
14	.	TRBV5-6	TRBJ1-2	.	CASSPDGANYGYTF	TGTGCCAGCAGCCCGGACGGGGCTAACTATGGCTACACCTTC
16	.	TRBV12-3/TRBV12-4	TRBJ2-1	.	CASSLPSGRGFNEQFF	TGTGCCAGCAGCTTGCCTAGCGGCAGGGGCTTCAATGAGCAGTTCTTC
17	.	TRBV15	TRBJ2-3	TRBD2	CATSTIRTSGGSDTQYF	TGTGCCACCAGCACCATCCGGACTAGCGGGGGCTCAGATACGCAGTATTTT
15	many	TRBV5-5	TRBJ2-1	.	CASSLATMGYNEQFF	TGTGCCAGCAGCTTGGCCACTATGGGTTACAATGAGCAGTTCTTC
13	.	TRBV7-9	TRBJ2-5	.	CASSHREKETQYF	TGTGCCAGCAGCCACAGGGAAAAGGAGACCCAGTACTTC
12	.	TRBV2	TRBJ1-2	.	CASTGGSGGYTF	TGTGCCAGCACTGGAGGGTCGGGTGGCTACACCTTC
19	.	TRBV7-9	TRBJ1-4	TRBD1	CASSSTFRDSLSSNEKLFF	TGTGCCAGCAGCTCTACCTTCCGGGACAGCCTTTCCTCTAATGAAAAACTGTTTTTT
15	many	TRBV20-1	TRBJ2-7	.	CSARDLQGGNYEQYF	TGCAGTGCTAGAGATTTGCAGGGCGGGAACTACGAGCAGTACTTC
12	many	TRBV5-1	TRBJ2-7	.	CASSLLGPEQYF	TGCGCCAGCAGCTTGCTGGGACCGGAGCAGTACTTC
17	.	TRBV5-1	TRBJ2-1	TRBD2	CASSLDGRGVAIHEQFF	TGCGCCAGCAGCTTGGATGGCCGGGGGGTGGCAATCCATGAGCAGTTCTTC
14	few	TRBV20-1	TRBJ1-2	.	CSATTGGGGYGYTF	TGCAGTGCAACCACCGGGGGAGGGGGCTATGGCTACACCTTC
14	.	TRBV11-2	TRBJ2-7	TRBD1	CASSAFTGDYEQYF	TGTGCCAGCAGCGCCTTTACAGGGGACTACGAGCAGTACTTC
12	.	TRBV7-9	TRBJ2-7	.	CASSLATYEQYF	TGTGCCAGCAGCTTAGCAACCTACGAGCAGTACTTC
16	few	TRBV24-1	TRBJ2-2	.	CATMGPEGSNTGELFF	TGTGCCACCATGGGACCGGAGGGGTCGAACACCGGGGAGCTGTTTTTT
13	.	TRBV2	TRBJ2-1	TRBD1	CAIDRVSYNEQFF	TGTGCCATTGACAGGGTCTCCTACAATGAGCAGTTCTTC
13	.	TRBV27	TRBJ2-7	.	CASSLDGAYEQYF	TGTGCCAGCAGCCTGGACGGCGCCTACGAGCAGTACTTC